This T cell receptor (beta chain) derives from a study of blood T cell repertoires in COVID-19. Study details: Samples came from the United States, Italy and Spain, spanning acute and convalescent COVID-19. In each case, the material was cDNA or gDNA derived from T cells, B-cell-depleted T cells, or PBMCs.

V was trimmed by 5 bases and J by 2 bases, leaving 6 bases between them. The CDR3 runs to 12 residues. CDR1 and CDR2 (germline): MNHNY, SVGAGI (reference sequence). In the original analysis: Estimated nucleated cell counts came from reference gene primer amplification. The protocol was immunoSEQ multiplex PCR, while the TCRdb copy is restricted to in-frame clones and leaves out a portion. The V and J calls and clone size come from that table; D and trimming were worked out from the DNA. There are approximately 300,000 clones in the sample; about 83% occur only once, and under 2% lies in the top ten. The clonotype was recovered from a woman in her forties or fifties with acute or convalescent COVID-19. Sequencing was carried out using peripheral blood. The chain employs TRBV6-6 and TRBJ1-1; D ambiguous. The CDR3 nucleotides are TGTGCCAGCAGTAGAGAAAACACTGAAGCTTTCTTT. This encodes CASSRENTEAFF.